A single sample is the source of the 21 T cell receptor beta chains below, sequenced in a study of vaccination and CD4 T cells after COVID-19. Their cognate antigens are unknown. The treatment is: approximately nine-day PBMC culture with coronavirus spike peptide pools or control peptides (ViraFEST assay). Sequencing of the DNA from cultured CD4+ T cells was carried out with the Oncomine TCR Beta short-read assay. One entry per CDR3 protein results from TCRdb running MiXCR on the PCR reads. The data hold under 30,000 distinct CDR3 sequences, with around two fifths observed a single time. The sequenced sample was CD4+ T cells from blood, cultured in vitro. These TCRs come from a human donor who had recovered from COVID-19.

The chain joins TRBV18 to TRBJ2-7; no reliable D call. This CDR3 has 13 residues. V was trimmed by 6 bases and J by 2 bases, leaving 11 bases between them. CDR1 is KGHSH, CDR2 LQKENI, per germline. This chain's CDR3 is CASSLSQAYEQYF. The CDR3 DNA is TGTGCCAGCTCCCTAAGTCAGGCCTACGAGCAGTACTTC.

CDR3 sequence: CATSEAVRHRGQYF. CDR3 bases: TGTGCCACCAGTGAGGCGGTTAGACACCGTGGGCAGTACTTC. The chain has TRBV24-1 and TRBJ2-7; D unclear. In germline, CDR1 is KGHDR, CDR2 SFDVKD. V was cut by 4 bases and J by 9 bases, with 18 bases left in between. This CDR3 comprises 14 residues.

The CDR3 DNA reads as TGCAGTGCTGTACAGGGACCCTACGAGCAGTACTTC. Translating it yields CSAVQGPYEQYF. The rearrangement joins TRBV20-1 to TRBJ2-7, with D perhaps TRBD1 (6 bases). The length of the CDR3 is 12 residues. Germline assignment: CDR1 DFQATT and CDR2 SNEGSKA (reference sequence). Trimming left V 5 bases short and J 2 bases short, with 10 bases between.

The V and J genes are TRBV20-1 and TRBJ2-3, with TRBD2 matching 8 bases. V dropped 2 bases and J dropped 3; count of bases not matched to a gene: 4. CDR1 is DFQATT, CDR2 SNEGSKA, per germline (reference sequence). The CDR3 contains 14 residues. The CDR3 nucleotides are TGCAGTGCTAGAAAAGCGGGAGTTACAGATACGCAGTATTTT. It translates to CSARKAGVTDTQYF.

This clonotype was picked up one time. The rearrangement joins TRBV20-1 to TRBJ1-1, with D possibly being TRBD1 (6 bases). Trimming pared 3 bases from V and 11 bases from J, leaving 13 bases between. The length of the CDR3 is 11 residues. Germline V gives CDR1 DFQATT, CDR2 SNEGSKA (reference sequence). CDR3 region: CSASSNRAAFF. The DNA for the CDR3 is TGCAGTGCTAGCTCTAACAGGGCGGCTTTCTTT.

V usage is TRBV6-5 and J usage is TRBJ2-7; TRBD2 might be the D (6 bases). The V and J ends lost 0 bases and 6 bases respectively, with 9 bases between them. The CDR3 is 13 amino acids. Germline CDR1 is MNHEY and CDR2 is SVGAGI. The DNA for the CDR3 is TGTGCCAGCAGTTACTCGCGGGGTTGCGAGCAGTACTTC. This gives the protein CASSYSRGCEQYF.

This clonotype was seen a few times. The rearrangement links TRBV6-4 to TRBJ1-1, with D possibly matching TRBD1 (6 bases). This CDR3 comprises 12 residues. Germline V lookup: CDR1 MRHNA, CDR2 SNTAGT. The V end was cut by 3 bases, the J end by 9 bases, with 11 bases between. CDR3 nucleotides: TGTGCCAGCAGTGATAGGACAGCGAAAGCTTTCTTT. It codes for CASSDRTAKAFF.

The rearrangement links TRBV28 to TRBJ2-2, with a possible D match to TRBD1 (6 bases). Germline CDR1 is MDHEN and CDR2 is SYDVKM. V lost 5 bases to trimming and J lost 8 bases, with 18 bases between them. The CDR3 has 15 residues. The CDR3: CASSLDRGLSGELFF. For the CDR3, the DNA is TGTGCCAGCAGTCTGGACAGAGGCCTCTCTGGGGAGCTGTTTTTT.

V and J are TRBV7-9 and TRBJ2-7; 10 bases are a match to TRBD1. Trimming took 1 base from V and 5 from J; bases not matched to a gene: 5. CDR3 length: 15 amino acids. CDR1 and CDR2 from the germline V gene are SEHNR and FQNEAQ (reference sequence). The CDR3 DNA follows: TGTGCCAGCAGCTTAGGGACAGGGGGTCTAGACGAGCAGTACTTC. The encoded protein is CASSLGTGGLDEQYF.

This sequence joins TRBV7-7 and TRBJ2-2; D is perhaps TRBD2 (6 bases). The germline V gene encodes CDR1 SSHAT and CDR2 FNYEAQ (reference sequence). V was clipped by 4 bases and J by 2 bases, with 11 bases between them. The CDR3 is made up of 15 amino acids. The chain's CDR3 is CASSSGGVNTGELFF. The CDR3 bases are TGTGCCAGCAGCTCAGGAGGGGTTAACACCGGGGAGCTGTTTTTT. Variable domain in full (rest from reference TRBV7-7 and TRBJ2-2): GAGVSQSPRYKVTKRGQDVTLRCDPISSHATLYWYQQALGQGPEFLTYFNYEAQPDKSGLPSDRFSAERPEGSISTLTIQRTEQRDSAMYRCASSSGGVNTGELFFGEGSRLTVL.

The rearrangement joins TRBV20-1 to TRBJ2-1, with 9 bases that match TRBD2. The germline CDR1 and CDR2 sequences are DFQATT and SNEGSKA (reference sequence). This CDR3 is 14 amino acids long. V was clipped by 0 bases and J by 10 bases; unmatched bases: 7. The CDR3 protein is CSAREAGGRGEQFF. DNA of the CDR3: TGCAGTGCTAGAGAAGCGGGAGGAAGAGGGGAGCAGTTCTTC.

In its sample, this clonotype was seen a few times. The genes are TRBV19 and TRBJ2-7; a possible D gene is TRBD1 (6 bases). Trimming took off 5 bases at V and 0 bases at J, with 14 bases between the two ends. Germline CDR1 reads LNHDA; CDR2 reads SQIVND (reference sequence). The CDR3 has 15 amino acids. Here the CDR3 DNA reads TGTGCCAGTAGTCAGTCCGGGACAAACTCCTACGAGCAGTACTTC. Translation gives CASSQSGTNSYEQYF.

The V and J genes are TRBV6-2 or TRBV6-3 and TRBJ1-2, with TRBD1 as a possible D gene (5 bases). The CDR3 covers 15 residues. Trimming removed 11 bases at V and 8 bases at J, with 27 bases between. Germline CDR1 MNHEY, CDR2 SVGEGT. This CDR3 reads CAAKSGQGGLEGYTF. The DNA for the CDR3 is TGTGCCGCCAAAAGTGGCCAGGGAGGTCTAGAGGGCTACACCTTC.

The chain joins TRBV9 to TRBJ2-1, with no clear D. Trimming took 0 bases from V and 0 from J, leaving 10 bases between them. Germline V gives CDR1 SGDLS, CDR2 YYNGEE. The CDR3 runs to 16 residues. CDR3 DNA sequence: TGTGCCAGCAGCGTAGGTGCTAGTCTCTCCTACAATGAGCAGTTCTTC. It is translated as CASSVGASLSYNEQFF.

J is TRBJ2-3 and V is TRBV6-1, with unresolved D. Trimming removed 6 bases from V and 4 bases from J, with 8 bases in between. The CDR3 length is 12 residues. The germline gives CDR1 MNHNS, CDR2 SASEGT. The CDR3: CASRPAADTQYF. For the CDR3, the DNA is TGTGCCAGCAGGCCCGCAGCAGATACGCAGTATTTT.

Note on this clonotype: One junction end does not reproduce the germline sequence, and a read error may be involved. J is TRBJ2-6 and V is TRBV6-4, with a tentative D call TRBD2 (6 bases). The CDR3 loop spans 15 amino acids. Germline V lookup: CDR1 MRHNA, CDR2 SNTAGT. The CDR3 reads CASSDRDSGANVPTF. CDR3 nucleotide sequence: TGTGCCAGCAGTGACAGGGACTCTGGGGCCAACGTCCCGACTTTC.

This clonotype was recorded a few times. The chain is built from TRBV24-1 and TRBJ1-1; the D is unclear. The CDR3 contains 17 residues. Trimming took off 0 bases at V and 4 bases at J, with 17 bases between the two ends. The germline V gene encodes CDR1 KGHDR and CDR2 SFDVKD. In DNA, the CDR3 is TGTGCCACCAGTGATTTGCCATGGGGTAGGAGAGGCACTGAAGCTTTCTTT. As protein: CATSDLPWGRRGTEAFF.

The chain recombines TRBV4-3 with TRBJ2-1; D is ambiguous. The germline CDR1 and CDR2 sequences are LGHNA and YSLEER. The V and J ends lost 0 bases and 2 bases respectively, with 5 bases between them. The CDR3 has 14 amino acids. The CDR3 spells CASSQDRAYNEQFF. In DNA form, the CDR3 reads TGCGCCAGCAGCCAAGATCGGGCCTACAATGAGCAGTTCTTC.

This chain's CDR3 is CASSSGSSGANVLTF. The CDR3 region has the DNA TGTGCCAGCAGTTCGGGGAGCTCTGGGGCCAACGTCCTGACTTTC. This chain uses TRBV28 with TRBJ2-6; tentatively, D is TRBD2 (5 bases). Per germline, CDR1 MDHEN and CDR2 SYDVKM. V lost 4 bases and J lost 0, with 7 bases in between. This CDR3 region has 15 residues.

In this sample, this clonotype turned up a few times. The CDR3, as DNA: TGTGCCACCAGTGATCCCAGGGACTTCCAAGAGACCCAGTACTTC. It codes for CATSDPRDFQETQYF. The chain has TRBV24-1 and TRBJ2-5, with D possibly being TRBD2 (6 bases). Looked up from germline, CDR1 is KGHDR and CDR2 is SFDVKD. Trimming removed 3 bases from V and 1 base from J, with 11 bases in between. This CDR3 contains 15 residues.

This chain uses TRBV20-1 with TRBJ2-2; 11 bases fit TRBD2. The CDR3 is 15 amino acids. Per the germline V gene, CDR1 is DFQATT and CDR2 is SNEGSKA (reference sequence). V dropped 4 bases and J dropped 2; count of bases not matched to a gene: 3. CDR3 in DNA: TGCAGTGCTACTAGCGGGGGGACTAACACCGGGGAGCTGTTTTTT. This codes for CSATSGGTNTGELFF.